What follows are 20 T cell receptor beta chains derived from one specimen sequenced in a study of human T cells and chemical hapten exposure. The template was total RNA from unfractionated whole blood. A single record per CDR3 protein comes from TCRdb applying MiXCR to the 5' RACE reads. The sample contains around 82,000 distinct CDR3 sequences, about 8% of which appear only once. The origin of the receptors is a male donor in good health.

The gene calls are TRBV5-6 and TRBJ2-3, with 7 nucleotides matching TRBD1. Germline CDR1 and CDR2: SGHDT and YYEEEE. The J segment lost 5 bases and the V segment lost 6 bases, leaving 21 bases of the junction unmatched. This CDR3 has 18 amino acids. CDR3 coding DNA: TGTGCCAGCACCACGACAGGGATCCCCCCGAGGGGGCGAGATACGCAGTATTTT. This encodes CASTTTGIPPRGRDTQYF.

This chain uses TRBV4-1 with TRBJ2-3, with TRBD2 identical over 12 bases. Germline CDR1 MGHRA, CDR2 YSYEKL. There are 18 residues in the CDR3. The J segment lost 1 base and the V segment lost 1 base, leaving 6 bases of the junction unmatched. CDR3 in amino acids: CASSQVRLAGDGTDTQYF. CDR3 in DNA: TGCGCCAGCAGCCAAGTTCGACTAGCGGGAGATGGCACAGATACGCAGTATTTT.

The table lists this clonotype with many counts. Here the CDR3 DNA reads TGCAGCGCTGTCCGACAGGGTCGCACTGAAGCTTTCTTT. Its translation: CSAVRQGRTEAFF. The chain employs TRBV29-1 and TRBJ1-1; 7 bases fit TRBD1. Germline V lookup: CDR1 SQVTM, CDR2 ANQGSEA. The CDR3 length is 13 residues. The junction had 9 bases not matched to a gene; V was cut back by 7 bases and J by 4 bases.

This clonotype was recorded many times. The chain has TRBV2 and TRBJ2-6, with D uncertain. CDR3 length equals 13 residues. With 7 bases removed from V and 0 bases from J, the gap between germline ends came to 4 bases. Looked up from germline, CDR1 is SNHLY and CDR2 is FYNNEI. The CDR3 loop reads CASIFSGANVLTF. CDR3 nucleotide sequence: TGTGCCAGCATATTCTCTGGGGCCAACGTCCTGACTTTC.

J is TRBJ2-5 and V is TRBV6-5; D gene ambiguous. Trimming took 0 bases from V and 2 from J, leaving 13 bases between them. The germline CDR1 and CDR2 sequences are MNHEY and SVGAGI. The CDR3 loop spans 16 amino acids. CDR3 protein: CASSYSSVAGQETQYF. The CDR3 nucleotides are TGTGCCAGCAGTTACTCTTCGGTAGCAGGACAAGAGACCCAGTACTTC.

The chain is built from TRBV29-1 and TRBJ2-5; D is unclear. Trimming shortened V by 2 bases and J by 2 bases, and 6 bases separated the two germline ends. Germline V gene lookup returns CDR1 SQVTM and CDR2 ANQGSEA. There are 12 residues in the CDR3. The CDR3 is CSVEYQQETQYF. DNA of the CDR3: TGCAGCGTTGAATACCAGCAAGAGACCCAGTACTTC.

The chain couples TRBV7-9 to TRBJ2-5; D unresolved. The CDR3 sequence is 15 residues long. The ends were cut back, 1 base at V and 5 bases at J, with 14 bases in the middle. CDR1 SEHNR and CDR2 FQNEAQ come from the germline V gene (reference sequence). CDR3 nucleotide sequence: TGTGCCAGCAGCTTAGTTTATCCGAGTTTGGAGACCCAGTACTTC. Protein sequence: CASSLVYPSLETQYF.

This clonotype showed up just a few times. The chain has TRBV2 and TRBJ1-2; TRBD1 matches at 8 bases. In germline, CDR1 is SNHLY, CDR2 FYNNEI. The CDR3 spans 15 residues. V trimming: 4 bases; J trimming: 4 bases; junction bases outside the gene matches: 8. The CDR3 region is CASSVPTGATYGYTF. CDR3 DNA sequence: TGTGCCAGCAGTGTACCGACAGGGGCCACCTATGGCTACACCTTC.

This clonotype was observed at least ten times. V is TRBV20-1 and J is TRBJ2-3; 12 bases agree with TRBD2. The CDR3 is made up of 15 amino acids. Germline V gives CDR1 DFQATT, CDR2 SNEGSKA (reference sequence). V dropped 3 bases and J dropped 1; count of bases not matched to a gene: 2. CDR3 protein: CSARGTSGRTDTQYF. The CDR3 DNA reads as TGCAGTGCTAGGGGGACTAGCGGGCGCACAGATACGCAGTATTTT.

In its sample, this clonotype was seen many times. This sequence joins TRBV7-8 and TRBJ2-6; the match to TRBD2 covers 9 bases. There are 16 residues in the CDR3. Germline V gene data show CDR1 as SGHVS and CDR2 as FQNEAQ. J gave up 2 bases and V 3 bases, and 2 bases lay outside the gene matches. The CDR3 DNA reads as TGTGCCAGCAGCTTGGGACTAGCTCCTGGGGCCAACGTCCTGACTTTC. Its protein product is CASSLGLAPGANVLTF.

This clonotype has more than one count but fewer than ten. The chain combines TRBV4-3 with TRBJ2-3; 8 bases agree with TRBD1. V lost 1 base, J lost 4 bases, and 10 bases stayed unmatched. Germline CDR1 reads LGHNA; CDR2 reads YSLEER. The CDR3 spans 17 residues. CDR3 coding DNA: TGCGCCAGCAGCCAAGCCACCGGGACAGGCACCGCAGATACGCAGTATTTT. It codes for CASSQATGTGTADTQYF.

This clonotype was recorded a few times. The chain recombines TRBV6-6 with TRBJ1-5; 8 positions agree with TRBD1. The V gene end was trimmed by 6 bases and the J gene end by 7 bases; junction bases not matched to a gene: 14. Germline V gene data show CDR1 as MNHNY and CDR2 as SVGAGI (reference sequence). This CDR3 has 16 amino acids. CDR3 sequence: CASSPGQGGVRQPQHF. As DNA, the CDR3 is TGTGCCAGCAGCCCCGGACAGGGCGGGGTTAGGCAGCCCCAGCATTTT.

This clonotype has ten or more counts. This chain connects TRBV5-4 to TRBJ2-6; D perhaps matches TRBD2 (5 bases). The germline V gene encodes CDR1 SGHNT and CDR2 YYREEE (reference sequence). Trimming cost V 3 bases and J 1 base, with 17 bases left between them. This CDR3 is 18 amino acids long. The CDR3 bases are TGTGCCAGCAGCTCCGCAGGAGGTCGGGGATCTGGGGCCAACGTCCTGACTTTC. Its protein product is CASSSAGGRGSGANVLTF.

J is TRBJ1-5 and V is TRBV6-2 or TRBV6-3; 7 positions match TRBD1. V was clipped by 5 bases and J by 0 bases; unmatched bases: 7. Germline lookup yields CDR1 MNHEY and CDR2 SVGEGT. CDR3 length: 16 amino acids. CDR3 nucleotides: TGTGCCAGCAGTCCCCCCCAGGGGGGTAGCAATCAGCCCCAGCATTTT. Translated, it gives CASSPPQGGSNQPQHF.

In its sample, this clonotype was seen many times. The rearrangement uses TRBV7-9 and TRBJ2-3, with 7 bases identical to TRBD2. With 2 bases clipped from V and 2 bases from J, the junction kept 7 bases outside the gene matches. The CDR3 runs to 16 residues. The germline CDR1 and CDR2 sequences are SEHNR and FQNEAQ (reference sequence). The CDR3 nucleotides are TGTGCCAGCAGCTTAACCCGACTAGCTGTCACAGATACGCAGTATTTT. As protein: CASSLTRLAVTDTQYF.

This clonotype was recorded a few times. The chain carries TRBV10-3 and TRBJ2-6, with 10 positions matching TRBD1. Germline values: CDR1 ENHRY, CDR2 SYGVKD. The CDR3 runs 18 residues. With V trimmed by 6 bases and J by 0 bases, 8 bases remained unmatched. CDR3 nucleotides: TGTGCCATCAGGATGGACAGGGGGGATGACTCTGGGGCCAACGTCCTGACTTTC. Translation gives CAIRMDRGDDSGANVLTF.

V and J are TRBV11-2 and TRBJ2-5; 8 bases are shared with TRBD1. The germline V gene has CDR1 SGHAT and CDR2 FQNNGV. V lost 11 bases, J lost 4 bases, and 6 bases stayed unmatched. This CDR3 region has 12 residues. The CDR3 here is CASDRGGETQYF. The CDR3 nucleotides read TGTGCCTCTGACAGGGGTGGAGAGACCCAGTACTTC.

The gene calls are TRBV6-1 and TRBJ1-6, with D possibly matching TRBD1 (6 bases). The length of the CDR3 is 16 residues. The V gene's germline CDR1 is MNHNS and CDR2 SASEGT. Trimming pared 3 bases from V and 7 bases from J, leaving 16 bases between. DNA for the CDR3: TGTGCCAGCAGTGAGAAATCCGGGACATTGAATTCACCCCTCCACTTT. Translating gives CASSEKSGTLNSPLHF.

The V gene is TRBV21-1, the J gene TRBJ1-2; TRBD1 is the table's D call and was not checked against the DNA. TRBV21-1 is given as a pseudogene. This CDR3 has 15 amino acids. The CDR3 DNA follows: TGTGCCAGCAGCAAAGCTGAGAAAGGGACCTATGGCTACACCTTC. As protein: CASSKAEKGTYGYTF.

The V call is TRBV4-1, the J call TRBJ2-1, with D maybe TRBD2 (6 bases). Trimming cost V 3 bases and J 7 bases, with 10 bases left between them. The V gene's germline CDR1 is MGHRA and CDR2 YSYEKL. This CDR3 spans 13 amino acids. CDR3 bases: TGCGCCAGCAGCCACGCGGGGAGTAATGAGCAGTTCTTC. Protein: CASSHAGSNEQFF.